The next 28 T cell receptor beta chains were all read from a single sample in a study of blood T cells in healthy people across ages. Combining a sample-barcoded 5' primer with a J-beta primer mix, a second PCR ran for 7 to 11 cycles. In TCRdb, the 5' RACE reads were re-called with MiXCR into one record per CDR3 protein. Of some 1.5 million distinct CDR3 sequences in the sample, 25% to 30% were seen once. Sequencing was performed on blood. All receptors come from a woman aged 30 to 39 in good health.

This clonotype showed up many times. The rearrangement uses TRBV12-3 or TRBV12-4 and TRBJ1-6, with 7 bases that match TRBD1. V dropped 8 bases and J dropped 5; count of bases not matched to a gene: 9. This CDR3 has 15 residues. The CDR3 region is CASLRRQGHNSPLHF. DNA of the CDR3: TGTGCCAGCCTCCGCAGACAGGGTCATAATTCACCCCTCCACTTT.

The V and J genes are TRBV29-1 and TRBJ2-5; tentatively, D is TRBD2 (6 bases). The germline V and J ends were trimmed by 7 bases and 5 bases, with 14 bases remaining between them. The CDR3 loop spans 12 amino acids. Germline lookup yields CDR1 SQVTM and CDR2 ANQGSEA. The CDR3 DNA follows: TGCAGCGGGGAAGGGGCGGGGGAGACCCAGTACTTC. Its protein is CSGEGAGETQYF.

The CDR3 is CASRETSGGRTQYF. Written as DNA, the CDR3 is TGTGCCAGCAGGGAGACTAGCGGGGGCCGGACCCAGTACTTC. The rearrangement joins TRBV12-3 or TRBV12-4 to TRBJ2-5; 12 bases match TRBD2. This CDR3 is built from 14 residues. After removal of 6 bases from V and 7 bases from J, the junction contained 6 bases not matched to a gene.

The chain's CDR3 is CASSGYTPRQGDIQYF. The CDR3 nucleotides are TGTGCCAGCAGTGGATACACTCCGAGACAGGGCGACATTCAGTACTTC. The chain combines TRBV2 with TRBJ2-4, with 7 bases matching TRBD1. Germline CDR1 is SNHLY and CDR2 is FYNNEI. V shed 4 bases, J shed 8 bases, and the junction held 14 bases outside the gene matches. CDR3 size: 16 residues.

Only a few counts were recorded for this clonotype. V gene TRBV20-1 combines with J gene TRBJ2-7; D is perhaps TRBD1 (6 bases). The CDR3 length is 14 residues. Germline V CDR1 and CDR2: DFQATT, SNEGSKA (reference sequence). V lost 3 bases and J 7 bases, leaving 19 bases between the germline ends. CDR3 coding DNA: TGCAGTGCTAGGGGGGCGACTACGAACAATGAGCAGTACTTC. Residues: CSARGATTNNEQYF.

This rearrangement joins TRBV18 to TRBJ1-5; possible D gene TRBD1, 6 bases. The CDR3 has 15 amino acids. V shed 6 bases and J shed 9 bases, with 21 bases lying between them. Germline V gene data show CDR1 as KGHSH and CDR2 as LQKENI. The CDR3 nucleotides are TGTGCCAGCTCGCCCGAGCAGGGGACGGGGCGGCCCCAGCATTTT. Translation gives CASSPEQGTGRPQHF. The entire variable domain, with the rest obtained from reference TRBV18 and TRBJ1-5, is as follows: NAGVMQNPRHLVRRRGQEARLRCSPMKGHSHVYWYRQLPEEGLKFMVYLQKENIIDESGMPKERFSAEFPKEGPSILRIQQVVRGDSAAYFCASSPEQGTGRPQHFGDGTRLSIL.

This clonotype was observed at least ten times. CDR3 sequence: CASTMTGSTDTQYF. The CDR3 region has the DNA TGCGCCAGCACCATGACAGGGAGCACAGATACGCAGTATTTT. V is TRBV4-1 and J is TRBJ2-3; 7 bases map to TRBD1. This CDR3 is built from 14 residues. The J segment lost 0 bases and the V segment lost 7 bases, leaving 4 bases of the junction unmatched. Germline CDR1 MGHRA, CDR2 YSYEKL.

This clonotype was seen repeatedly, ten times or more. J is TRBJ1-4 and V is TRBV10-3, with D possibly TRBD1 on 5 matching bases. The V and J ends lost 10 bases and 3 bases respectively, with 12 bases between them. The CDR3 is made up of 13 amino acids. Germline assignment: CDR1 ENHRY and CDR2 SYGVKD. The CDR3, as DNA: TGTGCCACCTCGGGGGGGTCTAATGAAAAACTGTTTTTT. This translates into CATSGGSNEKLFF.

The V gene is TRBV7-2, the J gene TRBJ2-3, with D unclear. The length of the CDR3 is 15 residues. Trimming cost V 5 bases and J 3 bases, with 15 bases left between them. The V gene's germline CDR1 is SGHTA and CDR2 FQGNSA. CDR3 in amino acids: CASSPTGYLTDTQYF. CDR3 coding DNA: TGTGCCAGCAGCCCAACGGGCTACCTAACAGATACGCAGTATTTT.

For the CDR3, the DNA is TGCAGTGCTAGCCTACACGGGGGTAGCACAGATACGCAGTATTTT. It yields the protein CSASLHGGSTDTQYF. The rearrangement uses TRBV20-1 and TRBJ2-3; possibly TRBD2 for D (6 bases). In germline, CDR1 is DFQATT, CDR2 SNEGSKA (reference sequence). This CDR3 has 15 amino acids. V dropped 3 bases and J dropped 0 bases, with 13 bases sitting between them.

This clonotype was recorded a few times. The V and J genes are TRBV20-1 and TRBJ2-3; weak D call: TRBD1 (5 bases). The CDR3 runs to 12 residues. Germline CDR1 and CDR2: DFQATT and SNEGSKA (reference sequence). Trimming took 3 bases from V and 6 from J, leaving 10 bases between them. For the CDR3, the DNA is TGCAGTGCTAGGCGAAGGGGTGATACGCAGTATTTT. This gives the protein CSARRRGDTQYF.

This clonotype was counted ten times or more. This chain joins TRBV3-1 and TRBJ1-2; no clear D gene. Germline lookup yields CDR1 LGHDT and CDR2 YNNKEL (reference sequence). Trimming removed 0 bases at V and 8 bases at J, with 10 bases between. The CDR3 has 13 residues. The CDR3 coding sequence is TGTGCCAGCAGCCAAGACACCTACGAGGGCTACACCTTC. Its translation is CASSQDTYEGYTF.

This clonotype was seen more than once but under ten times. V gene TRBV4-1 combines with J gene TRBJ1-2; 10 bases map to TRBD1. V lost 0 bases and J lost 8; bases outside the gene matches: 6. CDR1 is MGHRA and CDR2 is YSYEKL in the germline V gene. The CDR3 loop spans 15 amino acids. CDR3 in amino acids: CASSQELGTGDGYTF. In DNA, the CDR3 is TGCGCCAGCAGCCAAGAGCTAGGGACAGGGGACGGCTACACCTTC.

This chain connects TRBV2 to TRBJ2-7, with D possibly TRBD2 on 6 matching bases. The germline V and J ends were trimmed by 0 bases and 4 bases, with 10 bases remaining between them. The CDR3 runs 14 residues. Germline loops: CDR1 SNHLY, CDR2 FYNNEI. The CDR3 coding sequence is TGTGCCAGCAGTGAAGCCGGTCGGGAGTACGAGCAGTACTTC. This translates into CASSEAGREYEQYF.

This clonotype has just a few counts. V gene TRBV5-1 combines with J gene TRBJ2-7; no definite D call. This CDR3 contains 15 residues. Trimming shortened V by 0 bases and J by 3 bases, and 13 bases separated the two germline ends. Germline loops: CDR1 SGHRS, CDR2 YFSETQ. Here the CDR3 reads CASSLEGRSGYEQYF. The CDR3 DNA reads TGCGCCAGCAGCTTGGAGGGCAGAAGTGGCTACGAGCAGTACTTC.

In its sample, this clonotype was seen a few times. The CDR3: CASSLESGPNTF. CDR3 sequence (DNA): TGCGCCAGCAGCTTGGAGTCCGGCCCTAACACCTTC. The chain couples TRBV5-1 to TRBJ1-2; D is undetermined. The germline V and J ends were trimmed by 0 bases and 12 bases, with 12 bases remaining between them. From germline, CDR1 is SGHRS and CDR2 YFSETQ. The length of the CDR3 is 12 residues.

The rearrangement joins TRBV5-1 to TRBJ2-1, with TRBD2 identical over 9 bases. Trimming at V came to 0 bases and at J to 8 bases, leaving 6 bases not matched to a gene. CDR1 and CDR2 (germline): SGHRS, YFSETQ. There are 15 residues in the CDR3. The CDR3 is CASSLERAGGDEQFF. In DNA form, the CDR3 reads TGCGCCAGCAGCTTGGAGCGAGCGGGAGGCGATGAGCAGTTCTTC.

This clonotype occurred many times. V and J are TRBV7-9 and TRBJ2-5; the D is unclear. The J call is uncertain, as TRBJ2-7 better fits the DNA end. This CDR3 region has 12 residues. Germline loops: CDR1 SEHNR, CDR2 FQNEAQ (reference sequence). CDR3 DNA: TGTGCCAGCAGCCCATTCGTCGGCGAGCAGTACTTC. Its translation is CASSPFVGEQYF.

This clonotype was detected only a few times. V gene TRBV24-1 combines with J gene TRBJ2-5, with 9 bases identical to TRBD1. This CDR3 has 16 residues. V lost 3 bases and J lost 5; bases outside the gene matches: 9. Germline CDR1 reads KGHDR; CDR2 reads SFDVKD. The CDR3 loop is CATSDPGQGNRETQYF. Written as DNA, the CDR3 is TGTGCCACCAGTGATCCGGGACAGGGTAATAGGGAGACCCAGTACTTC.

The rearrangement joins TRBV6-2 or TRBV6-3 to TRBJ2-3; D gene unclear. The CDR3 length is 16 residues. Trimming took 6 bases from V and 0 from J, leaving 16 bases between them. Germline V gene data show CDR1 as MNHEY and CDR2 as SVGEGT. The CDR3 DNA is TGTGCCAGCAGCCCAAAGGTGTACACTAGCACAGATACGCAGTATTTT. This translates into CASSPKVYTSTDTQYF.

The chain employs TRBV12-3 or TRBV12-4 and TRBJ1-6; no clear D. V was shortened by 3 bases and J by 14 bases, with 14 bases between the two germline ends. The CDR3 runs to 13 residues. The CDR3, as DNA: TGTGCCAGCAGTTTGAACGGGTACGCGGCCCTCCACTTT. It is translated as CASSLNGYAALHF.

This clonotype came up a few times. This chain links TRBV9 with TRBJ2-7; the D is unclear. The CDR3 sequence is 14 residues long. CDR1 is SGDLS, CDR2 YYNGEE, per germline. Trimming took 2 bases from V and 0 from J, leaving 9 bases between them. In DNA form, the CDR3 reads TGTGCCAGCAGCGTTTTAGACCTCTCCTACGAGCAGTACTTC. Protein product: CASSVLDLSYEQYF.

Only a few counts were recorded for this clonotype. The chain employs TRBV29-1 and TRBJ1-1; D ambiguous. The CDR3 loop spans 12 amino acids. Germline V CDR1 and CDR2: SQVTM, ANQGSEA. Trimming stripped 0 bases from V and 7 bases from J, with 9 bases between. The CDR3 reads CSVEDHAIEAFF. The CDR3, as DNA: TGCAGCGTTGAAGATCATGCAATTGAAGCTTTCTTT.

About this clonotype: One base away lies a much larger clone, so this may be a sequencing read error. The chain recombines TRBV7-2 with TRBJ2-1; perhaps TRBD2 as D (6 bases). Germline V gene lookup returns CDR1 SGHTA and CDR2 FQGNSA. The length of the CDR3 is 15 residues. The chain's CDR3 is CASSGGSGSHNEQFF. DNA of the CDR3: TGTGCCAGCAGCGGGGGTAGCGGCTCCCACAATGAGCAGTTCTTC. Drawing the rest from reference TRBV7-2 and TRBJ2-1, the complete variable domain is GAGVSQSPSNKVTEKGKDVELRCDPISGHTALYWYRQSLGQGLEFLIYFQGNSAPDKSGLPSDRFSAERTGGSVSTLTIQRTQQEDSAVYLCASSGGSGSHNEQFFGPGTRLTVL.

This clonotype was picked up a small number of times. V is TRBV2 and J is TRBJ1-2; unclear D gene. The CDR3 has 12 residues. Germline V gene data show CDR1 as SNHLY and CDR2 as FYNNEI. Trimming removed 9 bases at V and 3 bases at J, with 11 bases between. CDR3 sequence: CARQEVDYGYTF. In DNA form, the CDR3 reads TGTGCCAGACAAGAAGTCGACTATGGCTACACCTTC.

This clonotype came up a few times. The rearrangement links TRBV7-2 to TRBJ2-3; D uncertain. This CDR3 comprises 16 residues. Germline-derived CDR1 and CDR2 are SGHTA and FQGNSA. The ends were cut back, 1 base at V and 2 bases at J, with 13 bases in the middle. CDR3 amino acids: CASSLVVGVITDTQYF. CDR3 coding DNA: TGTGCCAGCAGCTTAGTTGTGGGCGTAATCACAGATACGCAGTATTTT.

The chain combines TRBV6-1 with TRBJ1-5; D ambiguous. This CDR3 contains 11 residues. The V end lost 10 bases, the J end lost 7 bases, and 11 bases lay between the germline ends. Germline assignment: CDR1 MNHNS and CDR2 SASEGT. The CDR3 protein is CATSEVQPQHF. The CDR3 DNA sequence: TGTGCCACCTCCGAGGTACAGCCCCAGCATTTT.

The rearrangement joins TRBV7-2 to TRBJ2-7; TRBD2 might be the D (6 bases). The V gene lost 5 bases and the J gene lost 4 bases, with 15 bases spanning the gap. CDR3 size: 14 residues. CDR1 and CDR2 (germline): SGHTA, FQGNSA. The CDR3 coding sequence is TGTGCCAGCAGCGCCGGGACTGTATTTTACGAGCAGTACTTC. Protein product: CASSAGTVFYEQYF. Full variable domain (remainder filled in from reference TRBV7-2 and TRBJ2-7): GAGVSQSPSNKVTEKGKDVELRCDPISGHTALYWYRQSLGQGLEFLIYFQGNSAPDKSGLPSDRFSAERTGGSVSTLTIQRTQQEDSAVYLCASSAGTVFYEQYFGPGTRLTVT.